The entry below gives a single T cell receptor beta chain sequence along with its context. Its antigen is unidentified. Clones were read by immunoSEQ multiplex PCR, and TCRdb kept only the in-frame ones, dropping some. The sample has a few hundred thousand clones, 83% seen once. This specimen comes from a study of Ad26.COV2.S vaccination and SARS-CoV-2 variants. Regarding the study as a whole: The TCR breadth and depth analyses may have understated or missed part of the total T cell responses. Vaccine recipients and placebo recipients showed similar non-spike TCR breadth.

This sample's treatment: roughly 18 received Ad26.COV2.S at low or high dose, single or two shots; roughly 5 received placebo; per-sample allocation not given. The samples were gathered on day 63 after the first injection of vaccine or placebo. From germline, CDR1 is LNHDA and CDR2 SQIVND (reference sequence). CDR3 length: 14 residues. V gave up 7 bases and J gave up 2 bases, with 14 bases separating them. The chain recombines TRBV19 with TRBJ2-5, with TRBD1 as a possible D gene (6 bases). Sequencing used peripheral blood, obtained in a trial of Ad26.COV2.S vaccine versus placebo. This clonotype originated in a person aged 18-65 years who received the Ad26.COV2.S COVID-19 vaccine or a placebo. CDR3: CASNQGRRQETQYF. DNA of the CDR3: TGTGCCAGTAATCAGGGGAGAAGGCAAGAGACCCAGTACTTC.